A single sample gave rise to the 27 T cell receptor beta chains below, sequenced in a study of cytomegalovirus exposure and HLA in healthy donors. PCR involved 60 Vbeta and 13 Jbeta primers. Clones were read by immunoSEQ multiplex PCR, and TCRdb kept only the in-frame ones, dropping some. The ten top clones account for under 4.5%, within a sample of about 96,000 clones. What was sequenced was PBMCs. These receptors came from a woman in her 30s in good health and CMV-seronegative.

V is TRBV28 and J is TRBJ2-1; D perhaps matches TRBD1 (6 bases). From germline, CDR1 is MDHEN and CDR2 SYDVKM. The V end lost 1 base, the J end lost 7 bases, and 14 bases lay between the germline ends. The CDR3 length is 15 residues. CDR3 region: CASSLSRGELNEQFF. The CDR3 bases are TGTGCCAGCAGTTTATCCAGGGGAGAGTTGAATGAGCAGTTCTTC.

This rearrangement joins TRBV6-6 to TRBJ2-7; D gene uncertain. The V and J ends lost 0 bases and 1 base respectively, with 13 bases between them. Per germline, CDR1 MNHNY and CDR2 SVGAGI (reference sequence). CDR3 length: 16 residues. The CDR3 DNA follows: TGTGCCAGCAGTTACTCTATGAACAGTTCGTCCTACGAGCAGTACTTC. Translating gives CASSYSMNSSSYEQYF.

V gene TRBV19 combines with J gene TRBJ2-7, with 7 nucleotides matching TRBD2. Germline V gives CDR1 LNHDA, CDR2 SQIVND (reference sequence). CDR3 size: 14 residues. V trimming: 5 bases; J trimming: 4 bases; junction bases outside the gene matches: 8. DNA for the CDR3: TGTGCCAGTAGTCCGGGCGGGAGTTCGTACGAGCAGTACTTC. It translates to CASSPGGSSYEQYF. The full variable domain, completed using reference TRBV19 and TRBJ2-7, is DGGITQSPKYLFRKEGQNVTLSCEQNLNHDAMYWYRQDPGQGLRLIYYSQIVNDFQKGDIAEGYSVSREKKESFPLTVTSAQKNPTAFYLCASSPGGSSYEQYFGPGTRLTVT.

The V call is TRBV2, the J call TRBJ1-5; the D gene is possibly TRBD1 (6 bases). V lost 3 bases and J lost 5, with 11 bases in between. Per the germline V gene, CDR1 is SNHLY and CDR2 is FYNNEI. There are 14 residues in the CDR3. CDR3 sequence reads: CASSEERGYQPQHF. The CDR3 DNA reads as TGTGCCAGCAGTGAGGAAAGGGGGTATCAGCCCCAGCATTTT.

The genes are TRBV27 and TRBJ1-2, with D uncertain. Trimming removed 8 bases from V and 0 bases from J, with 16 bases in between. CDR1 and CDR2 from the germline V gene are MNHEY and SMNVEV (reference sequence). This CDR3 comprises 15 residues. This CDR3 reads CASSVYGAANYGYTF. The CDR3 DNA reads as TGTGCCAGCTCAGTTTATGGTGCAGCTAACTATGGCTACACCTTC.

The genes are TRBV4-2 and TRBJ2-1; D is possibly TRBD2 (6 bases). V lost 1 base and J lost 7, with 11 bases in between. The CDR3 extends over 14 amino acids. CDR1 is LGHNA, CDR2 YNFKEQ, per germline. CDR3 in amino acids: CASSQGSGENEQFF. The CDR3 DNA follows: TGTGCCAGCAGCCAAGGCTCGGGGGAGAATGAGCAGTTCTTC.

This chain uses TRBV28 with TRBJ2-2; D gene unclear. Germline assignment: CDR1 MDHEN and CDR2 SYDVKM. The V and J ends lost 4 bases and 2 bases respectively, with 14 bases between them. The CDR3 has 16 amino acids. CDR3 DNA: TGTGCCAGCAGTTCACTTCCAATCCTCAACACCGGGGAGCTGTTTTTT. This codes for CASSSLPILNTGELFF.

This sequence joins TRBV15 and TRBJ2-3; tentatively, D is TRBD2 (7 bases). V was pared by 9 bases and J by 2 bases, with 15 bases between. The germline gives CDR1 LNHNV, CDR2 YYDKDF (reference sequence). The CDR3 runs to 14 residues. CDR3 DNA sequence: TGTGCCACTGCGGAGGGGGGGGACACAGATACGCAGTATTTT. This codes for CATAEGGDTDTQYF.

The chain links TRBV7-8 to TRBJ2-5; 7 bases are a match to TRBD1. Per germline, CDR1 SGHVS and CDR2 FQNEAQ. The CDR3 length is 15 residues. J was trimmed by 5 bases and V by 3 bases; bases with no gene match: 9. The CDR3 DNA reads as TGTGCCAGCAGCTTGCCGGGACAGCTATCCGAGACCCAGTACTTC. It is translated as CASSLPGQLSETQYF.

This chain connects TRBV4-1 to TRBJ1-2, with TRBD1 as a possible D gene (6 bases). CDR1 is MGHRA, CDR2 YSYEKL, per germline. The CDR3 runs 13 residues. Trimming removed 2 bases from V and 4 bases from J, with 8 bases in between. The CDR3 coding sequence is TGCGCCAGCAGCCAACAGGGGTTCTATGGCTACACCTTC. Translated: CASSQQGFYGYTF.

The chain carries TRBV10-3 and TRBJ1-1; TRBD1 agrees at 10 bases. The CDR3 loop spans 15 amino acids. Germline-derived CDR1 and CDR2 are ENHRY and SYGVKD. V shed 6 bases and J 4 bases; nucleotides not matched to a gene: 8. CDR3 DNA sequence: TGTGCCATCAGCGGGACAGGGGAGTTGGGCACTGAAGCTTTCTTT. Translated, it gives CAISGTGELGTEAFF.

This CDR3 is CASSSIYSFRGPYEQYF. The CDR3 nucleotides read TGTGCCAGCAGTTCCATATATTCCTTCAGGGGCCCCTACGAGCAGTACTTC. The rearrangement uses TRBV28 and TRBJ2-7; a possible D gene is TRBD1 (6 bases). Germline assignment: CDR1 MDHEN and CDR2 SYDVKM. Trimming took 4 bases from V and 2 from J, leaving 21 bases between them. This CDR3 contains 17 residues.

CDR3 sequence: CASSFLAGGNTGELFF. In nucleotides, the CDR3 is TGTGCCAGCAGCTTTCTAGCGGGGGGGAACACCGGGGAGCTGTTTTTT. The V gene is TRBV7-8, the J gene TRBJ2-2, with 11 bases lining up with TRBD2. CDR1 and CDR2 from the germline V gene are SGHVS and FQNEAQ. This CDR3 comprises 16 residues. The V segment lost 3 bases and the J segment 1 base; nucleotides outside the gene matches: 1.

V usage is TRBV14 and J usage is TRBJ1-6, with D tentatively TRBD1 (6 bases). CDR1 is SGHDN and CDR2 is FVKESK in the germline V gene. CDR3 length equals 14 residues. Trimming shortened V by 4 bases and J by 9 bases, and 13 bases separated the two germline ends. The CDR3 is CASSRRGAGSPLHF. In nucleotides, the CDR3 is TGTGCCAGCAGCCGCAGGGGCGCGGGTTCACCCCTCCACTTT.

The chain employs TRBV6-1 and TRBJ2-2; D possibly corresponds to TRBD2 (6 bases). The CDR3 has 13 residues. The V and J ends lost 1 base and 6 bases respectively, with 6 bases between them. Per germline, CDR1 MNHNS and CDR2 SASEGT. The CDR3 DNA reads TGTGCCAGCAGTGAAGGGAGGGCCGGGGAGCTGTTTTTT. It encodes CASSEGRAGELFF.

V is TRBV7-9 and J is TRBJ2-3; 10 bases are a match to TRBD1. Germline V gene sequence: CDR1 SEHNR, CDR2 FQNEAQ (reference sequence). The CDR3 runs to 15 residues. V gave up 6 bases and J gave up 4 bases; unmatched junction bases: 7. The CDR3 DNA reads TGTGCCAGCAGGGGGACAGGGGAATTTTCAGATACGCAGTATTTT. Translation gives CASRGTGEFSDTQYF.

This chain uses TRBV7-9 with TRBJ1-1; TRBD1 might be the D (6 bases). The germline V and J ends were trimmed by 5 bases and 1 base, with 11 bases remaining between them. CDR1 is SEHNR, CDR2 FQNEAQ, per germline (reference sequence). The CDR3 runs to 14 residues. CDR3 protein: CASSVTQGNTEAFF. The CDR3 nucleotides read TGTGCCAGCAGCGTTACACAGGGGAACACTGAAGCTTTCTTT.

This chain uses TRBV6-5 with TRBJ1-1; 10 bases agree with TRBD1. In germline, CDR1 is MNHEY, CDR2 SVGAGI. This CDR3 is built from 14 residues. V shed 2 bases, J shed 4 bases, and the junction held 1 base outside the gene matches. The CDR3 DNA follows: TGTGCCAGCAGTTACCGGGACAGGGGCACTGAAGCTTTCTTT. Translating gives CASSYRDRGTEAFF.

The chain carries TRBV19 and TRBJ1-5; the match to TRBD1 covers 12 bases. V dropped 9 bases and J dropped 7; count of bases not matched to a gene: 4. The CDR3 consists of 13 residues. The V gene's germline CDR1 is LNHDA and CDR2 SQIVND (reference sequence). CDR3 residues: CASSGTGGQPQHF. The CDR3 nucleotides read TGTGCCAGCTCCGGGACAGGGGGCCAGCCCCAGCATTTT.

CDR3 sequence: CAISESVVRRPGEQYF. CDR3 DNA: TGTGCCATCAGTGAGTCGGTAGTGCGGAGGCCGGGTGAGCAGTACTTC. This rearrangement joins TRBV10-3 to TRBJ2-7, with D perhaps matching TRBD2 (5 bases). CDR3 size: 16 residues. The germline V and J ends were trimmed by 0 bases and 7 bases, with 19 bases remaining between them. The germline CDR1 and CDR2 sequences are ENHRY and SYGVKD.

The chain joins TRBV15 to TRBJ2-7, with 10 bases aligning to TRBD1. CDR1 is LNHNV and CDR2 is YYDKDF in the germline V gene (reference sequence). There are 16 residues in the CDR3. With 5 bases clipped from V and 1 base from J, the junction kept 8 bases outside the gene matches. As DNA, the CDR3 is TGTGCCACCAGCGTACCGGGACAGGGGAGTTCCTACGAGCAGTACTTC. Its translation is CATSVPGQGSSYEQYF.

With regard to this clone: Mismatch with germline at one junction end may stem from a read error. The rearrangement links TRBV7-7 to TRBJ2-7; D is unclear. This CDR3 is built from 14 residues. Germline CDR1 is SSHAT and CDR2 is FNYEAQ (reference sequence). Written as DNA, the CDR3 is TGTGCTAGCAGCTTAGAACTAAGCTCCTACGAGCAGTACTTC. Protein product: CASSLELSSYEQYF.

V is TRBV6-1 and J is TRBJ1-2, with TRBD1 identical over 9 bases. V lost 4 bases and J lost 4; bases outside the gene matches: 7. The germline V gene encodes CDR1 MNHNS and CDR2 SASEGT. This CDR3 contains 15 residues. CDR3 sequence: CASSVTDRGSYGYTF. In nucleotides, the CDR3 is TGTGCCAGCAGTGTAACTGACAGGGGGAGCTATGGCTACACCTTC.

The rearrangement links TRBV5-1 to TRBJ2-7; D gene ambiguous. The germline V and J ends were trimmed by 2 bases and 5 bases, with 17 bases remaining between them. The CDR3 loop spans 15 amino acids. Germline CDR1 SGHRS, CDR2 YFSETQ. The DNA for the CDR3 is TGCGCCAGCAGCTTCTCCGGCCAAACGGCGGACGAGCAGTACTTC. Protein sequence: CASSFSGQTADEQYF. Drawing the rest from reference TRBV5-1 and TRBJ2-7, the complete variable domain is KAGVTQTPRYLIKTRGQQVTLSCSPISGHRSVSWYQQTPGQGLQFLFEYFSETQRNKGNFPGRFSGRQFSNSRSEMNVSTLELGDSALYLCASSFSGQTADEQYFGPGTRLTVT.

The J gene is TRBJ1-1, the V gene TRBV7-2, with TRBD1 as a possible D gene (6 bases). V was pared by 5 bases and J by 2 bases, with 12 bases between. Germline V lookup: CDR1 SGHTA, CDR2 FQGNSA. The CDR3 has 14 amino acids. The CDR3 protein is CASSPSQGNTEAFF. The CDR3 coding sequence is TGTGCCAGCAGCCCATCACAGGGAAACACTGAAGCTTTCTTT.

The CDR3 here is CAWSVGTGGSGPQHF. As DNA, the CDR3 is TGTGCCTGGAGTGTGGGGACGGGGGGCTCGGGGCCCCAGCATTTT. This chain connects TRBV30 to TRBJ1-5; possible D gene TRBD1, 6 bases. V was pared by 0 bases and J by 9 bases, with 18 bases between. In germline, CDR1 is GTSNPN, CDR2 SVGIG (reference sequence). CDR3 length: 15 residues.

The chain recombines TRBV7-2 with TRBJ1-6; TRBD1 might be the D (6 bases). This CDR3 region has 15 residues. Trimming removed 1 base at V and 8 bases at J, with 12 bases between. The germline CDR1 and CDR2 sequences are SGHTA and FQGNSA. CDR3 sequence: CASSLESGADSPLHF. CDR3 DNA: TGTGCCAGCAGCTTAGAGTCAGGGGCCGATTCACCCCTCCACTTT.